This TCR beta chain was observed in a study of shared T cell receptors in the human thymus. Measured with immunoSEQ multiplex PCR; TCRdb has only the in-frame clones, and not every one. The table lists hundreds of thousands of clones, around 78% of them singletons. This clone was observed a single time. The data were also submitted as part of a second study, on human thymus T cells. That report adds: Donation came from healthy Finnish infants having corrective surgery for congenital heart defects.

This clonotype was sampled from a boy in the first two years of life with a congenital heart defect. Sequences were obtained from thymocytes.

CDR3 protein: CASSEAPRAKVYEQYF. CDR3 coding DNA: TGTGCCAGCAGTGAGGCTCCCAGGGCGAAGGTCTACGAGCAGTACTTC. The chain links TRBV6-4 to TRBJ2-7, with TRBD1 as a possible D gene (5 bases). V lost 3 bases, J lost 3 bases, and 18 bases lay in between. Per germline, CDR1 MRHNA and CDR2 SNTAGT. This CDR3 spans 16 amino acids.